This TCR beta chain was observed in a study of blood T cell repertoires in COVID-19. The V and J ends lost 6 bases and 4 bases respectively, with 12 bases between them. Germline V gene lookup returns CDR1 SNHLY and CDR2 FYNNEI. This CDR3 region has 14 residues. Original methodology: For nucleated cells, counts were estimated from reference gene primer amplification. Clones were sequenced by immunoSEQ multiplex PCR, and TCRdb holds only the in-frame ones, with some missing. That table gives V, J and clone size, and the DNA gave D and trimming. The sample lists some 230,000 clones, about four fifths occurring once. Which cohort a participant joined came from the clinical history participants gave.

The receptor was derived from a middle-aged woman with acute COVID-19. Input material: PBMCs or T cells enriched from blood (not recorded which). This chain links TRBV2 with TRBJ2-2, with D perhaps TRBD2 (6 bases). CDR3 region: CASSSGTPTGELFF. For the CDR3, the DNA is TGTGCCAGCAGCTCCGGGACTCCCACCGGGGAGCTGTTTTTT.